This T cell receptor (beta chain) was identified in a study of blood T cell repertoires in COVID-19 (dated by TCRdb to about 2020). Study-level background: Samples from collaborators originated in the United States, Italy and Spain and spanned both the acute and convalescent phases of COVID-19. The sample metadata nearly always contained a de-identified subject ID, COVID-19 status, age in years and sex. Samples came from the ongoing ImmuneRACE study (first 160 participants) plus 1,254 subjects from 6 global collaborators. Where available, HLA class I and class II types were taken from metadata supplied by the sample provider and were not determined by assay-based typing. The repertoires were released in a freely available public database meant as a resource for research on the immune response to SARS-CoV-2. The material from the prospective study consisted of cDNA or gDNA derived from T cells, B-cell-depleted T cells, or PBMCs. Subjects who had been exposed to COVID-19, were actively infected with it, or had recovered from it provided the deeply sampled blood TCRbeta repertoires that made up the dataset.

Study-level results and caveats: How much clinical and demographic metadata was included differed by source and by participant, and the metadata was provided uncurated.

The immunoSEQ Assay, a bias-controlled multiplex PCR, was used to amplify TCRbeta CDR3 regions from genomic DNA. In the source study's methods: The number of nucleated cells in each sample was estimated by amplification of reference gene primers within the assay. Sequence reads were collapsed and filtered to measure the absolute abundance of every unique TCRbeta CDR3 rearrangement. For each sample, productive Simpson clonality was calculated as the square root of Simpson's diversity index over productive rearrangements. TCRdb limited this immuneACCESS table to in-frame rearrangements with V and J called. A share of clones is missing; checked studies link under half to unresolved V genes, and the rest is unexplained. That table supplies the V and J calls and clone size; D and trimming were determined from the DNA. Recorded for this sample are about 180,000 clones; roughly 88% of them occurred a single time. Of the sample, roughly 3% falls within the top ten clones.

Reading from cysteine to phenylalanine, the CDR3 counts 14 amino acids. The DNA shown is the 42-base CDR3, in frame from base 1. V loses 6 bases at its end and J loses 5 bases; junction bases beyond the gene matches: 7. According to the germline V gene, CDR1 reads MDHEN and CDR2 reads SYDVKM. Of note for this clone: Its target antigen remains unknown. Base qualities were left out, and no much larger clone turns up one base away.

Each collaborating institution followed its own protocols to collect whole blood in K2EDTA tubes. For TCRbeta analysis, collaborators shipped samples in one of three forms: frozen whole blood, isolated PBMCs, or DNA extracted from either of those sample types. This clonotype originated in a man aged 60-69 years with acute or convalescent COVID-19. The specimen sequenced was peripheral blood. The chain employs TRBV28 and TRBJ2-4, with 7 junctional bases fitting TRBD1. The CDR3 in this case is CASRQGGAENIQYF. The sequence in DNA is TGTGCCAGCAGACAAGGGGGCGCAGAAAACATTCAGTACTTC.